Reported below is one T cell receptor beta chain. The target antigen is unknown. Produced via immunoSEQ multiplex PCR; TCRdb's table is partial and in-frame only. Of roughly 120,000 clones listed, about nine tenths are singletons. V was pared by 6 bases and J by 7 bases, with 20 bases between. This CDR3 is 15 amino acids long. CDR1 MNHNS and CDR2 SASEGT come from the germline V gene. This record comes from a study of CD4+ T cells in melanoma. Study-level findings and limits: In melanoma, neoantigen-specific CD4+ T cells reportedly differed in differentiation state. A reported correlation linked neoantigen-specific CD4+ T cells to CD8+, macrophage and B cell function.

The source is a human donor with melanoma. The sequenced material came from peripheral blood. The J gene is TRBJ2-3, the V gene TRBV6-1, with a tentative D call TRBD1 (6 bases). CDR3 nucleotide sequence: TGTGCCAGCAGGGAGGACTTTAAGGGGGTCCATACGCAGTATTTT. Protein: CASREDFKGVHTQYF.